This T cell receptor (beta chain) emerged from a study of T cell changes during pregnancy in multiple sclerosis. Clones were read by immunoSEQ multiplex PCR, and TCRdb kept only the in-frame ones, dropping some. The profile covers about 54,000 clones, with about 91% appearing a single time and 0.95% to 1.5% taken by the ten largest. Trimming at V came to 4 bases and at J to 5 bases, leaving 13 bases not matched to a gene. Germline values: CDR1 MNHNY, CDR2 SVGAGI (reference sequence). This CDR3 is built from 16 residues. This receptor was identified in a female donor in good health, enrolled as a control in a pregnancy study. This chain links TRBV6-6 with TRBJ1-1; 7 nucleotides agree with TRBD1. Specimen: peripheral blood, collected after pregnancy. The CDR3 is CASSLGAGGSVTEAFF. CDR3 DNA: TGTGCCAGCAGTTTGGGGGCAGGGGGTTCGGTTACTGAAGCTTTCTTT.